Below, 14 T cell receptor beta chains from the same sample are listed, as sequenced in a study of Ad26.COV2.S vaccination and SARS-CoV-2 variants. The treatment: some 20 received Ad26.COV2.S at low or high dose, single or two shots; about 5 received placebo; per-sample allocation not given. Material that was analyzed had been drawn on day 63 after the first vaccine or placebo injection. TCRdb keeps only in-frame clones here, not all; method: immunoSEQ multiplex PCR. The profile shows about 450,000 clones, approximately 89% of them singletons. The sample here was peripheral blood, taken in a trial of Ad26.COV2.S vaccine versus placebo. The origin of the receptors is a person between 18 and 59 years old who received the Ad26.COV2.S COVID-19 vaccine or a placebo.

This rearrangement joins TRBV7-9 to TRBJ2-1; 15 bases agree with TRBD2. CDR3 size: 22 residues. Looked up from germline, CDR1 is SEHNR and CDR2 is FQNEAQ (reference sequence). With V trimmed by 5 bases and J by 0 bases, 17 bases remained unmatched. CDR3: CASSNRGGLAGGPLGSYNEQFF. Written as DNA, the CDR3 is TGTGCCAGCAGCAACCGGGGAGGACTAGCGGGAGGGCCTTTGGGCTCCTACAATGAGCAGTTCTTC.

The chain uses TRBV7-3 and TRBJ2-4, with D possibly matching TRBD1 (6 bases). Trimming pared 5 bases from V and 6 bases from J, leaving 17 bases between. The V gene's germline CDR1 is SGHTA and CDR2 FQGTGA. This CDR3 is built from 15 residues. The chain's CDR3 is CASSPSGGSSNIQYF. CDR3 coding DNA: TGTGCCAGCAGCCCAAGTGGGGGCAGCTCAAACATTCAGTACTTC.

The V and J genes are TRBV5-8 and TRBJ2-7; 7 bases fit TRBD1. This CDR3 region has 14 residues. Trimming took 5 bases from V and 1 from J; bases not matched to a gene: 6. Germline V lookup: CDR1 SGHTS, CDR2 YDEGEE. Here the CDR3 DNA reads TGTGCCAGCAGAACGACAGGGCTATCCTACGAGCAGTACTTC. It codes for CASRTTGLSYEQYF.

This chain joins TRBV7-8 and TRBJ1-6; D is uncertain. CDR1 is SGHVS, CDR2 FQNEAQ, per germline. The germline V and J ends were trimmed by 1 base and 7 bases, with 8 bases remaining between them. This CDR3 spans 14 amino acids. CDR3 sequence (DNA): TGTGCCAGCAGCTTAGTTATGGGGAATTCACCCCTCCACTTT. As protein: CASSLVMGNSPLHF.

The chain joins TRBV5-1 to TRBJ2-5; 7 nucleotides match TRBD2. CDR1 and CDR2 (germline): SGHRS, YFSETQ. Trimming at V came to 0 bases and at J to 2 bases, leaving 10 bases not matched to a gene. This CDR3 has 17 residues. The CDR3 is CASSLDVGAAGQETQYF. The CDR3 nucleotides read TGCGCCAGCAGCTTGGACGTGGGAGCAGCGGGACAAGAGACCCAGTACTTC.

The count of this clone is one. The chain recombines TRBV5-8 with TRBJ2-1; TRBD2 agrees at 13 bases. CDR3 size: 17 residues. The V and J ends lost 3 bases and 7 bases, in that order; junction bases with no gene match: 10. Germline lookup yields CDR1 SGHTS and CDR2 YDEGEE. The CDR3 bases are TGTGCCAGCAGCTCTGGCCGGACTAGCGGGAGTTGGAATGAGCAGTTCTTC. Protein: CASSSGRTSGSWNEQFF.

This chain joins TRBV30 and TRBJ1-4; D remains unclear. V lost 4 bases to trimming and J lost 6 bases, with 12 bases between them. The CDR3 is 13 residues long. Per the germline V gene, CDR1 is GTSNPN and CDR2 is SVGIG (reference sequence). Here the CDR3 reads CAWNPGSYEKLFF. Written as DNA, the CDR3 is TGTGCCTGGAACCCCGGGTCCTATGAAAAACTGTTTTTT.

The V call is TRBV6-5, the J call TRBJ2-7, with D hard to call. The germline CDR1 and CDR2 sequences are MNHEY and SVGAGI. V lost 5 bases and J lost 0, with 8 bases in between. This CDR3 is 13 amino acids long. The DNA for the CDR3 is TGTGCCAGCAGTCCACCTGCCTCCTACGAGCAGTACTTC. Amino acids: CASSPPASYEQYF.

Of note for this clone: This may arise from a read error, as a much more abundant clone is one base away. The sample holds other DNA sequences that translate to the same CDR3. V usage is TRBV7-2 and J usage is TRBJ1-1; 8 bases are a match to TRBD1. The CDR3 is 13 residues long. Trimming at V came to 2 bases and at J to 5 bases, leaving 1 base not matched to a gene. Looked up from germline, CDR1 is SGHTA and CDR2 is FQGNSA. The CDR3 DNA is TGTGCCAGCAGCTTAACAGGGGGGACTGAAGCTTTCTTT. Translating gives CASSLTGGTEAFF.

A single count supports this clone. CDR3 in amino acids: CASSDVGGGSPLHF. As DNA, the CDR3 is TGTGCCAGCAGTGACGTGGGGGGTGGTTCACCCCTCCACTTT. The rearrangement links TRBV6-4 to TRBJ1-6, with D possibly being TRBD1 (5 bases). CDR3 length equals 14 residues. Germline CDR1 MRHNA, CDR2 SNTAGT. V lost 2 bases and J lost 9, with 11 bases in between.

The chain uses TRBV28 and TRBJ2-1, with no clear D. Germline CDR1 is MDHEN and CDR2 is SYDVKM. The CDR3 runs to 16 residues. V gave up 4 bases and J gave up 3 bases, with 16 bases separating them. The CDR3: CASSWADTSFYNEQFF. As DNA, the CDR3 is TGTGCCAGCAGTTGGGCCGATACATCTTTCTACAATGAGCAGTTCTTC.

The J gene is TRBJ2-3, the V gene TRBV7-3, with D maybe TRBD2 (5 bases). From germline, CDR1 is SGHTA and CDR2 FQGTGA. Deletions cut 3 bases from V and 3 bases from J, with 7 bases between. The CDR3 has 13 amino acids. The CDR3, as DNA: TGTGCCAGCAGCTTTCCGGGGACAGATACGCAGTATTTT. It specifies CASSFPGTDTQYF.

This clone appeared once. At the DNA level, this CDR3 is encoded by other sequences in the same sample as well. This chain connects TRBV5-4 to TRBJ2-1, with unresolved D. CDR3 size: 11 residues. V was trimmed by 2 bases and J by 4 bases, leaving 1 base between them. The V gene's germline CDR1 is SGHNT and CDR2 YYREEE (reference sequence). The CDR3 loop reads CASSLYNEQFF. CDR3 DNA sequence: TGTGCCAGCAGCTTATACAATGAGCAGTTCTTC.

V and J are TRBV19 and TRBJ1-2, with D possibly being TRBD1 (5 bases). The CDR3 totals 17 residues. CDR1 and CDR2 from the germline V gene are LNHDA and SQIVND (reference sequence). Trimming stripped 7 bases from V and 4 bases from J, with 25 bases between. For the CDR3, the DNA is TGTGCCAGTAAGGGGACCGGCGAAAAGGGGCTAGGCTATGGCTACACCTTC. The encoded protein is CASKGTGEKGLGYGYTF.